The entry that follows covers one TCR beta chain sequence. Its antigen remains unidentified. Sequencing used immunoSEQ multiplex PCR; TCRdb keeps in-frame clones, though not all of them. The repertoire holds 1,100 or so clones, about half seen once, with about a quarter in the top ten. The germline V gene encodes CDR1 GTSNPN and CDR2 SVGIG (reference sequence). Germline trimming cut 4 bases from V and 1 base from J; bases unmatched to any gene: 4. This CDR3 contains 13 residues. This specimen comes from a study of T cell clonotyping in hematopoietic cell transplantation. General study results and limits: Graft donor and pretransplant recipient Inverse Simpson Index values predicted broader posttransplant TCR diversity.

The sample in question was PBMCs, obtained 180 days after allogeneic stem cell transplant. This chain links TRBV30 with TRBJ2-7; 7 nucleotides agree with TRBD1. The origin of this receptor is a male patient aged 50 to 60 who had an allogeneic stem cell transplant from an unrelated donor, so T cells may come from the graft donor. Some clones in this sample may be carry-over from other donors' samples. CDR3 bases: TGTGCCTGGAACCGGGACAGTTCCTACGAGCAGTACTTC. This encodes CAWNRDSSYEQYF.